The 21 T cell receptor beta chains given below trace back to one sample, sequenced in a study of long-term antiretroviral therapy in people with HIV. An immunoSEQ assay, version v3.0, was performed at survey level. The data were produced by immunoSEQ multiplex PCR, yet TCRdb's version contains in-frame clones alone and is incomplete. The table includes about 18,000 clones, about 80% detected once. The sequencing used unsorted PBMCs, collected 0.5 years before starting antiretroviral therapy. The receptors were gathered from a woman between 50 and 59 years old with HIV.

The rearrangement joins TRBV4-1 to TRBJ2-7; the D is unclear. Germline-derived CDR1 and CDR2 are MGHRA and YSYEKL. The CDR3 has 16 amino acids. The germline V and J ends were trimmed by 0 bases and 5 bases, with 17 bases remaining between them. The CDR3 region is CASSQEAWAPIHEQYV. The CDR3 bases are TGCGCCAGCAGCCAAGAGGCTTGGGCCCCAATCCACGAGCAGTACGTC.

The chain combines TRBV7-9 with TRBJ1-3, with D perhaps TRBD1 (6 bases). The length of the CDR3 is 16 residues. V lost 0 bases and J 3 bases, leaving 12 bases between the germline ends. CDR1 SEHNR and CDR2 FQNEAQ come from the germline V gene (reference sequence). The DNA of the CDR3 is TGTGCCAGCAGCTTAGCCCCAGGGGCGGATGGAAACACCATATATTTT. It yields the protein CASSLAPGADGNTIYF.

The genes are TRBV28 and TRBJ1-2; D uncertain. V lost 10 bases and J 4 bases, leaving 10 bases between the germline ends. The CDR3 has 11 amino acids. Germline V gene sequence: CDR1 MDHEN, CDR2 SYDVKM. CDR3 coding DNA: TGTGCCACCGGCCTACTCTATGGCTACACCTTC. Translating it yields CATGLLYGYTF.

The V and J genes are TRBV4-1 and TRBJ1-5; TRBD1 matches 11 bases. The CDR3 contains 17 residues. In germline, CDR1 is MGHRA, CDR2 YSYEKL. V lost 4 bases and J lost 7; bases outside the gene matches: 12. CDR3 amino acids: CASSPSDSDRGQQPQHF. CDR3 nucleotide sequence: TGCGCCAGCAGCCCTAGCGACTCGGACAGGGGGCAACAGCCCCAGCATTTT.

The CDR3 is CASSGTGFNSPLHF. Here the CDR3 DNA reads TGTGCCAGCAGCGGGACAGGGTTTAATTCACCCCTCCACTTT. J is TRBJ1-6 and V is TRBV6-5, with TRBD1 matching 9 bases. Per the germline V gene, CDR1 is MNHEY and CDR2 is SVGAGI. V lost 6 bases and J lost 6; bases outside the gene matches: 3. The CDR3 loop spans 14 amino acids.

V and J are TRBV7-9 and TRBJ2-2; 8 bases map to TRBD1. CDR3 size: 16 residues. The V segment lost 5 bases and the J segment 5 bases; nucleotides outside the gene matches: 10. The germline V gene encodes CDR1 SEHNR and CDR2 FQNEAQ (reference sequence). The CDR3 DNA reads TGTGCCAGCAGCACCGGGACAGGAGGAGGAACCGGGGAGCTGTTTTTT. Its protein is CASSTGTGGGTGELFF. Full variable domain (missing parts from reference TRBV7-9 and TRBJ2-2): DTGVSQNPRHKITKRGQNVTFRCDPISEHNRLYWYRQTLGQGPEFLTYFQNEAQLEKSRLLSDRFSAERPKGSFSTLEIQRTEQGDSAMYLCASSTGTGGGTGELFFGEGSRLTVL.

The chain recombines TRBV7-8 with TRBJ2-2; TRBD1 matches 8 bases. Per germline, CDR1 SGHVS and CDR2 FQNEAQ. V gave up 5 bases and J gave up 2 bases; unmatched junction bases: 10. This CDR3 region has 17 residues. CDR3 amino acids: CASSRRTGFANTGELFF. The DNA for the CDR3 is TGTGCCAGCAGCCGAAGGACAGGGTTCGCCAACACCGGGGAGCTGTTTTTT. Looking up the rest from reference TRBV7-8 and TRBJ2-2 gives the full variable domain: GAGVSQSPRYKVAKRGQDVALRCDPISGHVSLFWYQQALGQGPEFLTYFQNEAQLDKSGLPSDRFFAERPEGSVSTLKIQRTQQEDSAVYLCASSRRTGFANTGELFFGEGSRLTVL.

The chain joins TRBV5-6 to TRBJ1-2; no definite D call. CDR1 and CDR2 from the germline V gene are SGHDT and YYEEEE. The CDR3 is 12 residues long. The V end was cut by 4 bases, the J end by 4 bases, with 8 bases between. The CDR3 sequence is CASSPDGYGYTF. The CDR3 nucleotides read TGTGCCAGCAGCCCGGACGGCTATGGCTACACCTTC.

The J gene is TRBJ2-7, the V gene TRBV19; possible D gene TRBD1, 5 bases. The CDR3 sequence is 16 residues long. V was trimmed by 3 bases and J by 0 bases, leaving 15 bases between them. CDR1 is LNHDA, CDR2 SQIVND, per germline (reference sequence). DNA for the CDR3: TGTGCCAGTAGTATTACCGCAGGGTCGGACTCCTACGAGCAGTACTTC. It codes for CASSITAGSDSYEQYF.

This chain connects TRBV2 to TRBJ1-5; D may be TRBD1 (5 bases). From germline, CDR1 is SNHLY and CDR2 FYNNEI. V was shortened by 6 bases and J by 1 base, with 13 bases between the two germline ends. The CDR3 is made up of 15 amino acids. The CDR3 region is CASSWEGRSNQPQHF. As DNA, the CDR3 is TGTGCCAGCAGCTGGGAGGGGAGAAGCAATCAGCCCCAGCATTTT.

This rearrangement joins TRBV19 to TRBJ2-1, with unresolved D. CDR1 LNHDA and CDR2 SQIVND come from the germline V gene (reference sequence). There are 13 residues in the CDR3. V lost 4 bases, J lost 4 bases, and 8 bases lay in between. CDR3 region: CASSTVGYNEQFF. For the CDR3, the DNA is TGTGCCAGTAGTACCGTCGGGTACAATGAGCAGTTCTTC.

The chain has TRBV7-2 and TRBJ2-7, with TRBD2 matching over 9 bases. V lost 1 base, J lost 1 base, and 2 bases stayed unmatched. Per germline, CDR1 SGHTA and CDR2 FQGNSA. The CDR3 runs 15 residues. CDR3 region: CASSLGAGGSYEQYV. The CDR3, as DNA: TGTGCCAGCAGCTTAGGGGCGGGGGGGTCCTACGAGCAGTACGTC.

The chain couples TRBV9 to TRBJ1-3; D call uncertain. The CDR3 sequence is 15 residues long. Trimming cost V 3 bases and J 0 bases, with 10 bases left between them. Germline-derived CDR1 and CDR2 are SGDLS and YYNGEE. CDR3 nucleotides: TGTGCCAGCAGCGCCCTAGTGGGCTCTGGAAACACCATATATTTT. It is translated as CASSALVGSGNTIYF.

The chain has TRBV2 and TRBJ1-1; 8 nucleotides align to TRBD1. CDR1 and CDR2 (germline): SNHLY, FYNNEI. The CDR3 spans 16 residues. Trimming took 7 bases from V and 1 from J; bases not matched to a gene: 11. DNA for the CDR3: TGTGCCAGCACCTACCAGGGGGCAGGTGGGAACACTGAAGCTTTCTTT. It specifies CASTYQGAGGNTEAFF.

This clone was seen a handful of times. The J gene is TRBJ2-7, the V gene TRBV21-1; TRBD2 was called by the table and not checked on the DNA. TRBV21-1 is a recognized pseudogene. The CDR3 length is 16 residues. The CDR3 protein is CASRVSGGLSSYEQYV. CDR3 DNA sequence: TGTGCCAGCAGAGTAAGCGGGGGCCTCAGCTCCTACGAGCAGTACGTC.

This clone showed up just a few times. The V and J genes are TRBV5-1 and TRBJ1-5; 7 nucleotides line up with TRBD1. The germline V gene encodes CDR1 SGHRS and CDR2 YFSETQ. This CDR3 is 15 amino acids long. After removal of 4 bases from V and 2 bases from J, the junction contained 6 bases not matched to a gene. The CDR3 loop is CASSPGQAGNQPQHF. As DNA, the CDR3 is TGCGCCAGCAGCCCTGGACAGGCTGGCAATCAGCCCCAGCATTTT.

This clone is categorized as medium-sized. This chain uses TRBV28 with TRBJ2-1, with D tentatively TRBD1 (6 bases). V was cut by 2 bases and J by 6 bases, with 8 bases left in between. The CDR3 covers 13 residues. The germline gives CDR1 MDHEN, CDR2 SYDVKM. The CDR3 region is CASSLRGSNEQFF. The CDR3 coding sequence is TGTGCCAGCAGTTTAAGGGGGTCCAATGAGCAGTTCTTC.

The chain combines TRBV28 with TRBJ1-6; maybe TRBD1 (6 bases). V was cut by 5 bases and J by 7 bases, with 12 bases left in between. The CDR3 length is 14 residues. CDR1 and CDR2 (germline): MDHEN, SYDVKM. CDR3 protein: CASSLYQGNSPLHF. The CDR3 DNA sequence: TGTGCCAGCAGTCTCTATCAGGGGAATTCACCCCTCCACTTT.

As for this clone: Compared with germline, one end of the junction differs, possibly owing to a read error. In nucleotides, the CDR3 is TGCGCCAGCAGTTTGGGGGGGAGCGGAAAACTGTTTTTT. Residues: CASSLGGSGKLFF. The V call is TRBV5-1, the J call TRBJ1-4; D may be TRBD1 (5 bases). The CDR3 sequence is 13 residues long. CDR1 and CDR2 (germline): SGHRS, YFSETQ.

V usage is TRBV5-1 and J usage is TRBJ2-2; 8 nucleotides agree with TRBD2. There are 17 residues in the CDR3. Per germline, CDR1 SGHRS and CDR2 YFSETQ. V was clipped by 8 bases and J by 5 bases; unmatched bases: 17. In DNA, the CDR3 is TGCGCCAGTTCCGAGGGCGGGGGGACGCTAAGAACCGGGGAGCTGTTTTTT. Translating it yields CASSEGGGTLRTGELFF.

The chain has TRBV5-8 and TRBJ1-4; the match to TRBD1 covers 7 bases. CDR1 SGHTS and CDR2 YDEGEE come from the germline V gene. V shed 2 bases, J shed 10 bases, and the junction held 5 bases outside the gene matches. The CDR3 contains 13 residues. The CDR3 is CASSFWTGRKLFF. The CDR3 DNA reads as TGTGCCAGCAGCTTCTGGACAGGCCGAAAACTGTTTTTT.